This T cell receptor beta chain was sequenced during a study of shared clonotypes between healthy human individuals. CDR3 size: 15 residues. CDR1 is MDHEN and CDR2 is SYDVKM in the germline V gene. Trimming removed 4 bases from V and 10 bases from J; junction bases left unmatched: 12. Here immunoSEQ multiplex PCR was the method, and the copy in TCRdb shows in-frame clones only, minus some. The data show roughly 650,000 clones, with 97% seen just once and about 0.06% held by the top ten. This TCR was sampled from a woman aged 30 to 39 in good health. The chain links TRBV28 to TRBJ1-1, with 10 bases identical to TRBD1. Sequencing input: naive CD4+ T cells sorted from blood. As for subset: CD45RA+ positively selected. CDR3 DNA: TGTGCCAGCAGTTCCTCCGGGACAGGGGTTCTTGGAGCTTTCTTT. Its translation: CASSSSGTGVLGAFF.